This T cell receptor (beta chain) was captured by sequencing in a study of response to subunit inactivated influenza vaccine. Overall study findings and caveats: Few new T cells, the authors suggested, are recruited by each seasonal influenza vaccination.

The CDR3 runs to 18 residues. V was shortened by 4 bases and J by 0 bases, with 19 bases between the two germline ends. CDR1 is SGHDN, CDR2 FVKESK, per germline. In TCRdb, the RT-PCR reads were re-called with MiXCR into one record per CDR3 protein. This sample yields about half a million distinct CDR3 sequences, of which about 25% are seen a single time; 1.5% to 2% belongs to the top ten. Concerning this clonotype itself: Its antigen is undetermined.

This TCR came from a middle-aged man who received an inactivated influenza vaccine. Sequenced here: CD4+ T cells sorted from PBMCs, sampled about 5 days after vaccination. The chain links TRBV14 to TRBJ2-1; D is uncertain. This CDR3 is CASSRSMRLSNSYNEQFF. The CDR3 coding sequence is TGTGCCAGCAGCCGATCCATGAGGCTATCGAACTCCTACAATGAGCAGTTCTTC.